What follows is one TCR beta chain and its context. What it recognizes is unknown. The repertoire was sequenced with immunoSEQ multiplex PCR; TCRdb's copy has only in-frame clones and lacks some. The data hold about 36,000 clones, with about 83% observed a single time. This sample was taken from a study of T cells in localized non-small cell lung cancer. CDR3 size: 15 residues. The V segment lost 4 bases and the J segment 4 bases; nucleotides outside the gene matches: 7. Germline V CDR1 and CDR2: SNHLY, FYNNEI. Broader study findings: The study found T cell clonality highest in uninvolved adjacent lung, above tumor.

The source is a woman aged 35-75 years with stage I lung adenocarcinoma. V is TRBV2 and J is TRBJ1-5; 7 nucleotides match TRBD1. Source: peripheral blood, taken before any cancer treatment. The CDR3 bases are TGTGCCAGCAGTGGACAGGGAGGAGGGAATCAGCCCCAGCATTTT. This gives the protein CASSGQGGGNQPQHF.